Sequencing of this TCR beta chain was carried out in a study of CD8+ T cells in alopecia areata (dated by TCRdb to 2017 to 2018). About the study as a whole: The treated patients, all with moderate-to-severe alopecia areata, were enrolled in an open-label pilot trial of oral tofacitinib given at 5 to 10 mg twice daily. immunoSEQ multiplex PCR using 35 Vbeta forward primers and 13 Jbeta reverse primers was used to amplify TCRbeta CDR3 regions. Scalp clonality was compared among normal scalp (n=4), patchy alopecia areata scalp (n=8), and alopecia totalis/universalis scalp (n=8). Tofacitinib was given for 6 to 18 months, followed by 6 months of follow-up off drug to assess delayed response and recurrence. On the human side, TCRbeta sequencing was run on scalp tissue and on sorted CD4+ and CD8+ peripheral blood T cells from healthy controls and from alopecia areata patients with either patchy or totalis/universalis disease. To study T cell clonal expansion in alopecia areata, the researchers applied high-throughput TCRbeta sequencing to both the C3H/HeJ mouse model and human patients. Tofacitinib-treated patients had biopsies at baseline and at 4 and 24 weeks of treatment, with a later scalp biopsy in several patients. The RNA source kit depended on sample type: the PAXgene miRNA kit for fixed scalp, the miRNeasy kit for PBMCs, and the RNeasy kit for mouse skin. Summary of the overall study and its limitations: Compared with mice, TCR sequences shared between patients were less clear, possibly partly because of HLA diversity across the patient population. Higher clonality and more expanded CD8+ clones were observed in lesional scalp than in normal scalp, particularly in alopecia totalis/universalis, a finding suggestive of antigenic drive. Scalp TCR repertoire analysis is complicated because resident alphabeta T cells in normal human skin are also sequenced, whereas mouse skin is dominated by gammadelta T cells.

The table lists this clone with a few counts. Its antigen is not yet known. No per-base quality is available; no much larger clone lies one base away. This sample includes further DNA sequences coding for the same CDR3. The CDR3 goes from the cysteine to the phenylalanine over 14 residues. Only CDR3 DNA remains: 42 bases, in frame from the first base. Trimming accounts for 4 bases at V and 3 bases at J, while the number of junction bases matched to no gene is 3. Taken from the germline V gene (reference sequence), the CDR1 and CDR2 loops are LNHDA and SQIVND. The method was the immunoSEQ multiplex PCR assay. RNA was extracted from all samples and reverse transcribed into cDNA, which served as template for TCR sequencing. SuperScript III was used for first-strand cDNA synthesis, primed with a 2:1 mix of oligo-dT and random hexamers. A synthetic immune receptor repertoire was used to measure amplification bias, and any remaining bias was corrected computationally. The study's own analysis went as follows. Raw reads were preprocessed to remove errors, and CDR3 was defined according to IMGT conventions as the region from the conserved cysteine to phenylalanine. Clonality was calculated as 1 minus Shannon entropy normalized by log2 of the number of productive unique TCRs. Whether each scalp clone was CD4 or CD8 was inferred by checking scalp TCRbeta sequences against the CD4 and CD8 repertoires from sorted blood. Imported from immuneACCESS, the table was reduced by TCRdb to in-frame sequences with V and J called. These copies leave out some clones; in studies compared against another copy, an unresolved V gene accounts for under half, and the cause of the remainder is not known. That table supplies the V and J calls and clone size; D and trimming were determined from the DNA. For this sample the table gives about 160,000 clones, of which 87% were detected only once. The leading ten clones occupy over 13% of the sample.

The time point label, as the study defines it: baseline before oral tofacitinib. Lesional scalp punch biopsies and peripheral blood were collected from alopecia areata patients. PBMCs were isolated by density centrifugation and stained for CD3, CD4 and CD8, and CD4+ and CD8+ T cells were sorted on a FACSAria. The chain was built from TRBV19 and TRBJ2-1; the central 7 bases match TRBD2. The material sequenced was CD8+ T cells sorted from blood, taken at week 0. The source of this sequence is a human donor with alopecia areata. In nucleotides, the sequence is TGTGCCAGTAGTAGGGGAGGGGACTACAATGAGCAGTTCTTC. The translation is CASSRGGDYNEQFF.